These 18 T cell receptor beta chains were all obtained from the same sample, sequenced in a study of blood T cells in healthy people across ages (dated by TCRdb to about 2015). Library preparation employed 5' RACE. For sequencing, an Illumina HiSeq 2500 was employed. A second PCR of about 7 to 12 cycles was run with a J-beta primer mix and a sample-barcoded 5' primer. The raw public reads went through TCRdb reprocessing: fastp at Q25, MiXCR clone calling, in-frame beta chains kept. Every entry covers one CDR3 protein and lists the most common genes and DNA from its rows. The sample table contains about 1.4 million distinct CDR3 sequences; only one count was recorded for 45% to 70% of them. Together, the top ten hold roughly 6.3% of the sample. The sample consisted of blood. Receptors were obtained from a man younger than 35 in good health.

The chain uses TRBV27 and TRBJ2-1, with 9 bases fitting TRBD2. The germline gives CDR1 MNHEY, CDR2 SMNVEV (reference sequence). This CDR3 spans 15 amino acids. The V segment lost 3 bases and the J segment 9 bases; nucleotides outside the gene matches: 9. The CDR3 coding sequence is TGTGCCAGCAGTTTTAGTAGCGGGGGACGAGGTGAGCAGTTCTTC. Its protein product is CASSFSSGGRGEQFF.

The chain carries TRBV20-1 and TRBJ1-1; weak D call: TRBD1 (5 bases). From germline, CDR1 is DFQATT and CDR2 SNEGSKA (reference sequence). V was shortened by 6 bases and J by 0 bases, with 11 bases between the two germline ends. This CDR3 contains 13 residues. CDR3 protein: CSASRVLNTEAFF. As DNA, the CDR3 is TGCAGTGCGTCCAGGGTTCTGAACACTGAAGCTTTCTTT.

This chain connects TRBV27 to TRBJ1-1; D is unclear. The CDR3 length is 14 residues. V lost 7 bases to trimming and J lost 1 base, with 13 bases between them. Germline-derived CDR1 and CDR2 are MNHEY and SMNVEV (reference sequence). CDR3 bases: TGTGCCAGCACTCTCCGTCGAGGGAACACTGAAGCTTTCTTT. The encoded protein is CASTLRRGNTEAFF.

The CDR3 DNA is TGCGCCAGCAGCGGAGACCGGGACAGGTGGAACGTAGGGAATTCACCCCTCCACTTT. Its protein is CASSGDRDRWNVGNSPLHF. The chain carries TRBV5-1 and TRBJ1-6; TRBD1 matches at 8 bases. V trimming: 4 bases; J trimming: 7 bases; junction bases outside the gene matches: 19. Germline loops: CDR1 SGHRS, CDR2 YFSETQ. The CDR3 extends over 19 amino acids.

This clonotype was picked up one time. The chain links TRBV6-5 to TRBJ1-2, with D possibly being TRBD1 (5 bases). This CDR3 has 12 residues. Per the germline V gene, CDR1 is MNHEY and CDR2 is SVGAGI. V lost 9 bases and J 6 bases, leaving 14 bases between the germline ends. The CDR3 here is CASGSGGDGYTF. Written as DNA, the CDR3 is TGTGCCAGTGGTAGCGGAGGGGATGGCTACACCTTC.

This clonotype was counted only a few times. The V call is TRBV29-1, the J call TRBJ2-7; TRBD1 matches 8 bases. The CDR3 length is 11 residues. Trimming cost V 6 bases and J 6 bases; bases outside gene matches: 4. In germline, CDR1 is SQVTM, CDR2 ANQGSEA. The CDR3 nucleotides read TGCAGCGTGGGACAGGTTCGCGAGCAGTACTTC. This codes for CSVGQVREQYF.

V usage is TRBV7-6 and J usage is TRBJ2-1; D might be TRBD1 or TRBD2, each matching 5 bases. Germline loops: CDR1 SGHVS, CDR2 FNYEAQ. V lost 2 bases, J lost 6 bases, and 14 bases lay in between. The CDR3 loop spans 15 amino acids. The CDR3 coding sequence is TGTGCCAGCAGCTTACCGGGGCTTCCCCCCAATGAGCAGTTCTTC. It yields the protein CASSLPGLPPNEQFF.

The chain recombines TRBV27 with TRBJ1-2; the D is unclear. Germline V gene sequence: CDR1 MNHEY, CDR2 SMNVEV (reference sequence). Trimming took 9 bases from V and 2 from J, leaving 13 bases between them. This CDR3 is built from 13 residues. The CDR3 sequence is CASSIRKNYGYTF. The CDR3 region has the DNA TGTGCCAGTAGTATTCGGAAGAACTATGGCTACACCTTC.

This chain uses TRBV7-2 with TRBJ2-7, with 7 bases that match TRBD1. The CDR3 sequence is 14 residues long. Germline V lookup: CDR1 SGHTA, CDR2 FQGNSA. Trimming at V came to 5 bases and at J to 2 bases, leaving 6 bases not matched to a gene. For the CDR3, the DNA is TGTGCCAGCAGCCCCGCCGGGACAGCCTACGAGCAGTACTTC. It yields the protein CASSPAGTAYEQYF. The full variable domain, completed using reference TRBV7-2 and TRBJ2-7, is GAGVSQSPSNKVTEKGKDVELRCDPISGHTALYWYRQSLGQGLEFLIYFQGNSAPDKSGLPSDRFSAERTGGSVSTLTIQRTQQEDSAVYLCASSPAGTAYEQYFGPGTRLTVT.

A word on this clonotype: At one of its ends the junction is not consistent with the germline gene, which may arise from a read error. The rearrangement uses TRBV4-2 and TRBJ2-1; 8 positions agree with TRBD2. Germline CDR1 and CDR2: LGHNA and YNFKEQ. CDR3 length: 17 amino acids. The CDR3 is CASGQDPGAGGSNEQFF. The CDR3 coding sequence is TGTGCCAGCGGCCAAGATCCAGGGGCGGGAGGATCGAATGAGCAGTTCTTC.

The chain couples TRBV12-5 to TRBJ2-1; 12 nucleotides match TRBD2. After removal of 1 base from V and 10 bases from J, the junction contained 11 bases not matched to a gene. The CDR3 contains 17 residues. Germline CDR1 and CDR2: LGHNT and FRNRAP. This chain's CDR3 is CASGLELAGGPSSEQFF. For the CDR3, the DNA is TGTGCTAGTGGTTTGGAACTAGCGGGAGGTCCCTCGAGCGAGCAGTTCTTC.

This sequence joins TRBV28 and TRBJ1-5; no firm D call. V lost 6 bases and J lost 4, with 19 bases in between. Germline CDR1 MDHEN, CDR2 SYDVKM. CDR3 length: 16 residues. The DNA of the CDR3 is TGTGCCAGCAGCCCCCCAAGGATCCGCTTTAATCAGCCCCAGCATTTT. Amino acid sequence: CASSPPRIRFNQPQHF.

This chain links TRBV4-3 with TRBJ2-1, with 7 bases aligning to TRBD2. Losses at the gene ends were 1 base for V and 9 bases for J; bases not matched to a gene: 9. CDR1 is LGHNA and CDR2 is YSLEER in the germline V gene. CDR3 size: 15 residues. The CDR3 is CASSQGRRSGGEQFF. CDR3 coding DNA: TGCGCCAGCAGCCAAGGTAGACGCTCGGGGGGTGAGCAGTTCTTC.

The genes are TRBV24-1 and TRBJ2-1; 9 nucleotides agree with TRBD2. The germline V gene has CDR1 KGHDR and CDR2 SFDVKD. V gave up 4 bases and J gave up 0 bases; unmatched junction bases: 3. CDR3 length: 16 amino acids. The CDR3 sequence is CATSDRLAASYNEQFF. CDR3 nucleotides: TGTGCCACCAGTGACAGACTAGCGGCCTCCTACAATGAGCAGTTCTTC.

In this sample, this clonotype turned up once. One end of the junction does not line up with germline, which may come from a read error. The CDR3 coding sequence is TGTGCCACCAGCAGTGCCGTACTCCGGGGAGGCAATGAGCTGTTCTTC. It specifies CATSSAVLRGGNELFF. The V gene is TRBV15, the J gene TRBJ2-1; maybe TRBD2 (6 bases). The CDR3 covers 16 residues. CDR1 is LNHNV, CDR2 YYDKDF, per germline (reference sequence). Looking up the rest from reference TRBV15 and TRBJ2-1 gives the full variable domain: DAMVIQNPRYQVTQFGKPVTLSCSQTLNHNVMYWYQQKSSQAPKLLFHYYDKDFNNEADTPDNFQSRRPNTSFCFLDIRSPGLGDTAMYLCATSSAVLRGGNELFFGPGTRLTVL.

This rearrangement joins TRBV20-1 to TRBJ1-2; the D gene is possibly TRBD1 (5 bases). The V end was cut by 7 bases, the J end by 3 bases, with 18 bases between. In germline, CDR1 is DFQATT, CDR2 SNEGSKA (reference sequence). The CDR3 is 14 residues long. The CDR3 is CSETGTQTDYGYTF. CDR3 in DNA: TGCAGTGAAACCGGGACCCAAACTGACTATGGCTACACCTTC.

The genes are TRBV4-2 and TRBJ1-2, with D unresolved. The V gene's germline CDR1 is LGHNA and CDR2 YNFKEQ. The CDR3 loop spans 11 amino acids. Trimming took 5 bases from V and 6 from J, leaving 7 bases between them. CDR3 region: CASSGRNGYTF. For the CDR3, the DNA is TGTGCCAGCAGCGGTAGAAATGGCTACACCTTC.

The V gene is TRBV6-1, the J gene TRBJ1-2; no clear D gene. V was pared by 4 bases and J by 4 bases, with 16 bases between. This CDR3 is built from 15 residues. Germline V lookup: CDR1 MNHNS, CDR2 SASEGT. This chain's CDR3 is CASSARHDSLYGYTF. CDR3 coding DNA: TGTGCCAGCAGTGCCCGACATGATTCGCTCTATGGCTACACCTTC.